The T cell receptor beta chain under discussion was sequenced for a study of cytomegalovirus exposure and HLA in healthy donors. Study-wide findings and caveats: Most TCR sequences showed up rarely, but some public TCRs showed up in many donors. Later, an analysis showed that TCR beta chains associated with HLA were more clonally expanded than others that were equally common. Apparent HLA restriction characterized most CMV-associated TCR beta chains in a later analysis. Among TCR beta chains, those listed as cytomegalovirus-associated numbered about 160.

There are 14 residues in the CDR3. Trimming took 1 base from V and 6 from J; bases not matched to a gene: 5. Germline V gene data show CDR1 as GTSNPN and CDR2 as SVGIG (reference sequence). The PCR ran on 60 Vbeta and 13 Jbeta primers. Clones were sequenced by immunoSEQ multiplex PCR, and TCRdb holds only the in-frame ones, with some missing. Found here are about 180,000 clones, about 80% of them singletons; the top ten hold over 2%. This clone was picked up one time. Its antigen is still unknown. Sequencing input: PBMCs. V is TRBV30 and J is TRBJ2-1; 8 positions agree with TRBD2. The sequence came from a man between 60 and 75 years old in good health and CMV-seronegative. CDR3 sequence reads: CAWSEISGINEQFF. CDR3 coding DNA: TGTGCCTGGAGTGAGATTAGCGGGATCAATGAGCAGTTCTTC.